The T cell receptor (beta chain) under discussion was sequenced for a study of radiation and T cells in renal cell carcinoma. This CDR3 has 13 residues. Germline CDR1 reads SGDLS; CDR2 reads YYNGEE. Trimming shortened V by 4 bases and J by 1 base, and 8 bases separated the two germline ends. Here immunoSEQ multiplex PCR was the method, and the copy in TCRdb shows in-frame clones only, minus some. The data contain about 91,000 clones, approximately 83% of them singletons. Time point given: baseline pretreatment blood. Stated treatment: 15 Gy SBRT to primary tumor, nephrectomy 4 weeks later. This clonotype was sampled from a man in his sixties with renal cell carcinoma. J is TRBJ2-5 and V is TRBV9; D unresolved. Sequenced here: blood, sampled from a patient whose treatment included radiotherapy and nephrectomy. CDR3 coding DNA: TGTGCCAGCAGCCTCCTAGGCCAAGAGACCCAGTACTTC. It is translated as CASSLLGQETQYF.